This T cell receptor (beta chain) was observed in a study of chemoradiotherapy in HPV16-positive cancers. CDR3 size: 15 residues. From germline, CDR1 is MNHNS and CDR2 SASEGT. With 7 bases removed from V and 6 bases from J, the gap between germline ends came to 19 bases. Study findings and constraints: Non-HPV-specific T cells did not expand in tumors during treatment, whereas candidate HPV-specific clones and E7-related motifs did.

Repertoires were sampled repeatedly during chemoradiotherapy. Of note for this clone: No antigen is known for it.

This table comes from immunoSEQ multiplex PCR, and its TCRdb copy is limited to in-frame clones, with some not included. The table has more than 2,000 clones, around 84% seen once. This TCR was recovered from a human donor with HPV-associated anogenital cancer. The source was tumor tissue, collected from a patient who underwent chemoradiotherapy. The chain employs TRBV6-1 and TRBJ1-5; tentatively, D is TRBD1 (6 bases). The CDR3 reads CASTPVTDSLQPQHF. DNA of the CDR3: TGTGCCAGCACACCTGTAACGGACAGTCTTCAGCCCCAGCATTTT.